These 15 T cell receptor beta chains came from one sample sequenced in a study of blood T cells in healthy people across ages. Together with a sample-barcoded 5' primer, a J-beta primer mix was included in a second PCR lasting about 7 to 12 cycles. TCRdb reprocessed the 5' RACE reads via MiXCR and lists one record per CDR3 protein. The table shows over 1,500,000 distinct CDR3 sequences, with about two fifths occurring only once. Sequencing was done on a sample of blood. The receptors stem from a human donor in good health.

This chain joins TRBV6-5 and TRBJ1-2; a weak D match, TRBD1 (6 bases). Germline V lookup: CDR1 MNHEY, CDR2 SVGAGI. The CDR3 contains 14 residues. Deletions cut 2 bases from V and 8 bases from J, with 15 bases between. The CDR3 DNA reads as TGTGCCAGCAGTTACACGGACAGACGTCAAGGCTACACCTTC. Encoded protein: CASSYTDRRQGYTF.

This rearrangement joins TRBV7-2 to TRBJ1-2; 10 nucleotides align to TRBD1. Unmatched junction bases numbered 5, after V lost 6 bases and J lost 4 bases. CDR1 SGHTA and CDR2 FQGNSA come from the germline V gene. This CDR3 contains 14 residues. CDR3 bases: TGTGCCAGCAGAGGACAGGGGGGAACCTATGGCTACACCTTC. Translating gives CASRGQGGTYGYTF.

This clonotype was seen more than once but under ten times. DNA of the CDR3: TGCGCCAGCAGCCCCAAAGACAGTAGCAATCAGCCCCAGCATTTT. Its translation: CASSPKDSSNQPQHF. This chain connects TRBV5-1 to TRBJ1-5, with a possible D match to TRBD1 (5 bases). Germline CDR1 is SGHRS and CDR2 is YFSETQ. This CDR3 is 15 amino acids long. The ends were cut back, 4 bases at V and 0 bases at J, with 11 bases in the middle.

This clonotype was seen at least ten times. The chain joins TRBV12-3 or TRBV12-4 to TRBJ1-2, with D perhaps matching TRBD1 (5 bases). The V end was cut by 4 bases, the J end by 2 bases, with 14 bases between. The CDR3 is made up of 15 amino acids. CDR3: CASSSTGTGNYGYTF. The CDR3 DNA sequence: TGTGCCAGCAGTTCTACCGGGACGGGGAACTATGGCTACACCTTC.

The chain carries TRBV7-9 and TRBJ1-2, with D uncertain. Trimming removed 6 bases from V and 6 bases from J, with 14 bases in between. This CDR3 contains 13 residues. CDR1 is SEHNR, CDR2 FQNEAQ, per germline (reference sequence). The CDR3 coding sequence is TGTGCCAGCAGTCTAGAGGTCGGGGATGGCTACACCTTC. Translated, it gives CASSLEVGDGYTF.

The chain links TRBV25-1 to TRBJ2-1; TRBD1 matches at 11 bases. The germline V gene encodes CDR1 MGHDK and CDR2 SYGVNS. J gave up 0 bases and V 5 bases, and 12 bases lay outside the gene matches. This CDR3 is built from 19 residues. The CDR3: CASSSRDRGWGSSYNEQFF. The CDR3 coding sequence is TGTGCCAGCAGTAGCCGGGACAGGGGGTGGGGGAGCTCCTACAATGAGCAGTTCTTC.

The chain carries TRBV6-2 or TRBV6-3 and TRBJ2-3; tentatively, D is TRBD2 (6 bases). V was trimmed by 7 bases and J by 8 bases, leaving 25 bases between them. The CDR3 is 16 residues long. Germline V gives CDR1 MNHEY, CDR2 SVGEGT. In nucleotides, the CDR3 is TGTGCCAGCACCAACCCTCGGGGGAGCTCATCGGGTACGCAGTATTTT. It translates to CASTNPRGSSSGTQYF.

This CDR3 reads CASSLAGQGQFF. The CDR3 coding sequence is TGTGCCAGCAGCTTAGCGGGTCAGGGGCAGTTCTTC. The V and J genes are TRBV7-9 and TRBJ2-1, with D perhaps matching TRBD1 (5 bases). The V and J ends lost 0 bases and 12 bases respectively, with 9 bases between them. The CDR3 is 12 residues long. The germline CDR1 and CDR2 sequences are SEHNR and FQNEAQ (reference sequence).

This sequence joins TRBV15 and TRBJ2-5, with D uncertain. This CDR3 has 16 residues. Between the trimmed V and J ends, which lost 2 bases and 5 bases, there was a span of 18 bases. Germline V CDR1 and CDR2: LNHNV, YYDKDF (reference sequence). CDR3 region: CATSRQPPGLGETQYF. As DNA, the CDR3 is TGTGCCACCAGCAGACAGCCCCCTGGGCTAGGGGAGACCCAGTACTTC.

J is TRBJ2-7 and V is TRBV29-1; 9 nucleotides agree with TRBD1. Germline lookup yields CDR1 SQVTM and CDR2 ANQGSEA. CDR3 length: 14 residues. V gave up 4 bases and J gave up 1 base; unmatched junction bases: 5. The CDR3 reads CSVVSGQGSYEQYF. DNA for the CDR3: TGCAGCGTTGTAAGTGGACAGGGGTCCTACGAGCAGTACTTC.

This chain uses TRBV5-1 with TRBJ1-1, with D uncertain. Germline assignment: CDR1 SGHRS and CDR2 YFSETQ. The CDR3 consists of 13 residues. Between the trimmed V and J ends, which lost 2 bases and 1 base, there was a span of 6 bases. CDR3 nucleotides: TGCGCCAGCAGCTTCGATGCGAACACTGAAGCTTTCTTT. This sequence encodes CASSFDANTEAFF.

The V gene is TRBV20-1, the J gene TRBJ1-1, with TRBD1 as a possible D gene (6 bases). Germline CDR1 reads DFQATT; CDR2 reads SNEGSKA (reference sequence). The CDR3 extends over 14 amino acids. Trimming left V 0 bases short and J 11 bases short, with 19 bases between. The CDR3 sequence is CSARDRRDIPGAFF. As DNA, the CDR3 is TGCAGTGCTAGAGATAGAAGGGACATACCAGGGGCTTTCTTT.

This clonotype was recorded a few times. This chain links TRBV6-6 with TRBJ2-3; D unclear. Trimming left V 7 bases short and J 0 bases short, with 14 bases between. The CDR3 has 15 amino acids. Germline V gene lookup returns CDR1 MNHNY and CDR2 SVGAGI (reference sequence). As DNA, the CDR3 is TGTGCCAGCACCCAAGGTCAGACTAGCACAGATACGCAGTATTTT. Translation gives CASTQGQTSTDTQYF.

Only a few counts were recorded for this clonotype. The rearrangement links TRBV6-1 to TRBJ1-2; D is undetermined. This CDR3 is 12 amino acids long. CDR1 and CDR2 from the germline V gene are MNHNS and SASEGT. Trimming pared 2 bases from V and 6 bases from J, leaving 7 bases between. The CDR3, as DNA: TGTGCCAGCAGTGAACTGGTAGATGGCTACACCTTC. Protein sequence: CASSELVDGYTF.

Of note for this clonotype: One end of the junction does not line up with germline, which may come from a read error. The chain employs TRBV6-2 or TRBV6-3 and TRBJ1-5, with D possibly matching TRBD1 (5 bases). The CDR3 runs to 17 residues. Germline V lookup: CDR1 MNHEY, CDR2 SVGEGT. The CDR3 coding sequence is TGTGCCGGCAGCCGGGCGGTGGGACGGTATAGCAATCAGCCCCAGCATTTT. Amino acid sequence: CAGSRAVGRYSNQPQHF.